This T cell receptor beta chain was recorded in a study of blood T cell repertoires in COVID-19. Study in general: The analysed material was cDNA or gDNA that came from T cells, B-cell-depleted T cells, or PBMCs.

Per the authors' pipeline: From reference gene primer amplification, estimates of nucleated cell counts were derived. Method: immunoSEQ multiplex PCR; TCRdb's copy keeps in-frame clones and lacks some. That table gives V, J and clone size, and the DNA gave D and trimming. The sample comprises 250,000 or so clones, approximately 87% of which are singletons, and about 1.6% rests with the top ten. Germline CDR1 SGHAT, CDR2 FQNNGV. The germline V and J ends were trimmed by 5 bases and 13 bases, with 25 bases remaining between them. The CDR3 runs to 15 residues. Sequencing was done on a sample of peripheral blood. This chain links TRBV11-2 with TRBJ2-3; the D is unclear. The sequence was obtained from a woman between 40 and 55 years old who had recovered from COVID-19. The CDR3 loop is CASSLSASTGDPKYF. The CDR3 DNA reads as TGTGCCAGCAGCCTTTCGGCATCTACTGGAGATCCGAAGTATTTT.